This T cell receptor (beta chain) was recovered during a study of T cells in localized non-small cell lung cancer (TCRdb year 2020). At the level of the whole study: Comparing tumors with uninvolved tumor-adjacent lungs, the study looked at the T cell repertoires of hundreds of patients with early-stage NSCLC. The cohort was made up of around 240 treatment-naive NSCLC patients whose localized lung tumors had been resected. Of the NSCLC patients, 120 to 150 were male and some 97 were female, and the mean age was around 66 years.

The immunoSEQ Assay was used to sequence TCR beta CDR3 regions from DNA. Under the source paper's analysis protocol: T cell density was computed as TCR beta template counts normalized to usable DNA estimated by amplifying housekeeping genes. The preseqR package was used to estimate richness by extrapolating to 400,000 templates for PBMC samples and to 120,000 templates for tissue samples. Clonality was taken to be one minus Pielou's evenness. Tissue-enriched TCRs were identified by differential abundance testing using productive amino-acid clonotypes, minimum total count 5 and alpha 0.1. The Jaccard Index and the Morisita Overlap Index were used to measure how much the repertoires overlapped between compartments. TCR beta CDR3s were clustered by GLIPH together with public tetramer-defined viral CDR3s, and at least three viral sequences plus V-gene enrichment were required for viral motifs. The clones in this table, taken by TCRdb from immuneACCESS, are in-frame only. Not every clone is retained; where verified, under half of the shortfall comes from an unresolved V gene, and the cause of the rest is unknown. V and J calls and clone size follow that table, whereas D and trimming were derived from the DNA. The sample table records tens of thousands of clones; roughly 88% of these occur just once. The leading ten clones occupy about 5.4% of the sample.

The CDR3 measures 15 amino acids from cysteine to phenylalanine. Only the CDR3 DNA stays, 45 bases, in frame from base 1. Based on the germline V gene, the CDR1 and CDR2 sequences are SGHAT and FQNNGV. V is shortened by 2 bases, J by 2 bases, and the region joining them spans 12 bases. This clone was seen only a few times. Its recognized antigen is unknown. Per-base quality was not reported, and no clone a single base away is much larger than it. The research as a whole found: Because multi-region tumor sequencing was not performed, intratumor heterogeneity could not be ruled out. Uninvolved tumor-adjacent lung showed the highest T cell clonality, higher than tumor, which suggests more focused antigenic responses in the uninvolved tumor-adjacent lung. A median of about 55 of the top 100 tumor clones were detected in paired uninvolved adjacent lung, and 28 of these tumor clones were also found among the top 100 clones of the paired uninvolved adjacent lung. Higher T cell density in blood was associated with longer overall survival, whereas higher clonality in adjacent lung was associated with shorter survival. Since the design was exploratory, TCR variables were selected using unadjusted p-values with no false-discovery rate correction.

At diagnosis, tumor, uninvolved tumor-adjacent lung and peripheral blood were collected and then preserved as a mix of FFPE and fresh-frozen material. For TCR repertoire profiling, blood samples were analyzed in the form of peripheral blood mononuclear cells. The source is a male donor aged 60 or over with stage II lung adenocarcinoma. Recombination joined TRBV11-2 with TRBJ1-1, with no reliable assignment of the D segment. Here the sequenced sample was peripheral blood mononuclear cells, taken before any cancer treatment. The sequence in DNA is TGTGCCAGCAGCTTAATGGAAACAGTAAACACTGAAGCTTTCTTT. It translates as CASSLMETVNTEAFF.